Each of the 29 T cell receptor beta chains below was sequenced from the same sample in a study of CXCR3-negative and CXCR3-positive naive CD8 T cells. Findings and caveats of the study: Naive CXCR3-positive cells had TRB CDR3s more hydrophobic than those of CXCR3-negative naive cells.

The libraries of TRB cDNA were prepared using 5' RACE with UMI labels. After re-calling the 5' RACE reads, TCRdb lists one entry per CDR3 protein, DNA absent. Recorded for this sample: tens of thousands of distinct CDR3 sequences. Their antigen targets remain unknown. The sequenced sample was naive CXCR3+ CD8+ T cells from blood. Subset defined: CD45RO-CCR7+CD27+CD95- naive CD8+ T cells expressing CXCR3 (TNR3+). These TCRs come from a human donor in good health. Some clones in this sample may be carry-over from other donors' samples.

The V gene is TRBV7-2, the J gene TRBJ2-3. CDR1 is SGHTA and CDR2 is FQGNSA in the germline V gene. The CDR3 runs 14 residues. The chain's CDR3 is CASSSKGLADTQYF.

The CDR3 protein is CASSFVPGSAGNTIYF. This chain uses TRBV28 with TRBJ1-3; absent DNA, TCRdb's TRBD1 call cannot be checked. Germline V CDR1 and CDR2: MDHEN, SYDVKM. This CDR3 spans 16 amino acids.

The chain joins TRBV29-1 to TRBJ2-7. The V gene's germline CDR1 is SQVTM and CDR2 ANQGSEA. This CDR3 contains 11 residues. The CDR3 loop reads CSVEWQYEQYF.

The CDR3 sequence is CASSLAGITYEQYF. The genes are TRBV5-5 and TRBJ2-7. The CDR3 runs 14 residues. Per germline, CDR1 SGHKS and CDR2 YYEKEE (reference sequence).

The rearrangement links TRBV6-1 to TRBJ2-5; TCRdb returns TRBD1, unconfirmable since there is no DNA. This CDR3 comprises 15 residues. In germline, CDR1 is MNHNS, CDR2 SASEGT. Here the CDR3 reads CASSPAPGAGETQYF.

The V gene is TRBV12-3 or TRBV12-4, the J gene TRBJ2-2; with no DNA, the TCRdb D assignment of TRBD2 cannot be verified. The CDR3 consists of 16 residues. The chain's CDR3 is CASSHTSGPNTGELFF.

The CDR3 loop reads CASSLTSRSEQYF. V and J are TRBV7-3 and TRBJ2-7. This CDR3 comprises 13 residues. The germline gives CDR1 SGHTA, CDR2 FQGTGA.

The CDR3 region is CASTEEVGDTQYF. This chain connects TRBV6-6 to TRBJ2-3. The CDR3 is made up of 13 amino acids. CDR1 and CDR2 from the germline V gene are MNHNY and SVGAGI (reference sequence).

CDR3 loop: CASSEESSWETQYF. The rearrangement links TRBV2 to TRBJ2-5. The CDR3 has 14 residues. CDR1 is SNHLY and CDR2 is FYNNEI in the germline V gene. Based on the CDR3 plus reference TRBV2 and TRBJ2-5, the full variable domain is EPEVTQTPSHQVTQMGQEVILRCVPISNHLYFYWYRQILGQKVEFLVSFYNNEISEKSEIFDDQFSVERPDGSNFTLKIRSTKLEDSAMYFCASSEESSWETQYFGPGTRLLVL.

The V and J genes are TRBV2 and TRBJ1-1. Per the germline V gene, CDR1 is SNHLY and CDR2 is FYNNEI. The CDR3 sequence is 12 residues long. CDR3 amino acids: CARQGEGTEAFF.

The V call is TRBV15, the J call TRBJ1-1; TCRdb names TRBD1, which stays unverified in the absence of DNA. Germline V gene lookup returns CDR1 LNHNV and CDR2 YYDKDF (reference sequence). This CDR3 has 13 amino acids. The CDR3 is CATSRDYRGEAFF.

The chain employs TRBV4-1 and TRBJ1-4; TCRdb gives TRBD1 as the D gene, but with no DNA this cannot be confirmed. The CDR3 consists of 16 residues. Per germline, CDR1 MGHRA and CDR2 YSYEKL. CDR3 amino acids: CASSQFPGHLNEKLFF.

CDR3 amino acids: CSASHEGFQPQHF. The chain has TRBV20-1 and TRBJ1-5; the TCRdb D gene call, TRBD1, has no DNA to confirm it. The CDR3 loop spans 13 amino acids. Germline CDR1 and CDR2: DFQATT and SNEGSKA (reference sequence).

The chain combines TRBV19 with TRBJ2-5; TCRdb indicates TRBD2, and absent DNA this call remains unverified. CDR1 and CDR2 (germline): LNHDA, SQIVND (reference sequence). The CDR3 contains 16 residues. CDR3 sequence: CASSSGLAGRGETQYF.

The chain couples TRBV2 to TRBJ2-5; TCRdb designates TRBD2, a call that cannot be tested without DNA. The CDR3 runs to 17 residues. Per the germline V gene, CDR1 is SNHLY and CDR2 is FYNNEI. CDR3 amino acids: CASSDSPRDFNQETQYF. Variable domain in full (rest from reference TRBV2 and TRBJ2-5): EPEVTQTPSHQVTQMGQEVILRCVPISNHLYFYWYRQILGQKVEFLVSFYNNEISEKSEIFDDQFSVERPDGSNFTLKIRSTKLEDSAMYFCASSDSPRDFNQETQYFGPGTRLLVL.

The CDR3 sequence is CASSLGTGYYEQYF. The chain employs TRBV28 and TRBJ2-7; there is no DNA to check the TCRdb D call of TRBD1. The CDR3 totals 14 residues. Germline V gene sequence: CDR1 MDHEN, CDR2 SYDVKM.

The V and J genes are TRBV21-1 and TRBJ1-5; as DNA is missing, the TRBD1 call by TCRdb cannot be tested. TRBV21-1 is shown as a pseudogene. The CDR3 sequence is 18 residues long. Here the CDR3 reads CASSTRRDRGNSNQPQHF.

J is TRBJ2-2 and V is TRBV2; without DNA, the TCRdb call of TRBD2 cannot be checked. CDR1 is SNHLY, CDR2 FYNNEI, per germline. This CDR3 is 16 amino acids long. The CDR3: CASSDWSGGNTGELFF.

The chain carries TRBV28 and TRBJ2-2; without DNA, the TCRdb call of TRBD2 cannot be checked. This CDR3 has 13 residues. The germline V gene encodes CDR1 MDHEN and CDR2 SYDVKM. This chain's CDR3 is CASSFSSPGELFF.

The CDR3 loop reads CASTPTERMNTEAFF. The chain combines TRBV6-5 with TRBJ1-1; TCRdb designates TRBD1, a call that cannot be tested without DNA. This CDR3 is built from 15 residues. Looked up from germline, CDR1 is MNHEY and CDR2 is SVGAGI.

The genes are TRBV7-9 and TRBJ2-3; the D call from TCRdb, TRBD2, cannot be confirmed without DNA. The CDR3 is made up of 16 amino acids. Germline assignment: CDR1 SEHNR and CDR2 FQNEAQ (reference sequence). CDR3: CASSLEASGGEDTQYF.

The V and J genes are TRBV4-1 and TRBJ2-3; TCRdb reports TRBD2, a call that lacks DNA to check it against. Looked up from germline, CDR1 is MGHRA and CDR2 is YSYEKL. The CDR3 covers 14 residues. The CDR3 here is CASSQEAGPDTQYF.

The chain links TRBV7-3 to TRBJ2-7. The germline CDR1 and CDR2 sequences are SGHTA and FQGTGA. The CDR3 spans 13 residues. The CDR3 sequence: CASSLTSSREQYF. The whole variable domain, remainder taken from reference TRBV7-3 and TRBJ2-7, is GAGVSQTPSNKVTEKGKYVELRCDPISGHTALYWYRQSLGQGPEFLIYFQGTGAADDSGLPNDRFFAVRPEGSVSTLKIQRTERGDSAVYLCASSLTSSREQYFGPGTRLTVT.

The chain links TRBV24-1 to TRBJ1-2; TCRdb picks TRBD1, but there is no DNA to check that call. The CDR3 runs to 15 residues. Per germline, CDR1 KGHDR and CDR2 SFDVKD. The CDR3 protein is CATNEGTGMLYGYTF.

The V and J genes are TRBV12-3 or TRBV12-4 and TRBJ1-2; TCRdb outputs TRBD1, but without DNA this stays unchecked. This CDR3 has 11 residues. This chain's CDR3 is CGSSRGHGYTF.

The chain joins TRBV7-2 to TRBJ2-1; TCRdb proposes TRBD1, but this gene call is untestable without DNA. The germline CDR1 and CDR2 sequences are SGHTA and FQGNSA. This CDR3 contains 12 residues. CDR3 sequence reads: CASSLGGGEQFF.

V and J are TRBV23-1 and TRBJ2-2. TRBV23-1 is labeled an ORF, and its function is uncertain. The CDR3 runs to 16 residues. Here the CDR3 reads CASSQETVPNTGELFF.

The chain has TRBV12-3 or TRBV12-4 and TRBJ2-7; absent DNA, TCRdb's TRBD1 call cannot be checked. The CDR3 length is 15 residues. The CDR3: CASSLDRGIDYEQYF.

V usage is TRBV28 and J usage is TRBJ1-5. CDR1 MDHEN and CDR2 SYDVKM come from the germline V gene. This CDR3 spans 14 amino acids. The CDR3 loop is CASNEGGYNQPQHF.